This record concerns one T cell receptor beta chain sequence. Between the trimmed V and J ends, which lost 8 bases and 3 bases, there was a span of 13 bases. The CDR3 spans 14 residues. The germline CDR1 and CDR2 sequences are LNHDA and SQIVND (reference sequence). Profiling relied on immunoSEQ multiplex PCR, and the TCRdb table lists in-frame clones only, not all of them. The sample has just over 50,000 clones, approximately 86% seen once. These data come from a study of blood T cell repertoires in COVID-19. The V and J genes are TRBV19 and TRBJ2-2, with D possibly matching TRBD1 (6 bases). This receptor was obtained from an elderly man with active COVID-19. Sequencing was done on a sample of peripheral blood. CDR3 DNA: TGTGCCAGTCTCGGACAGACTCACACCGGGGAGCTGTTTTTT. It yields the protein CASLGQTHTGELFF.